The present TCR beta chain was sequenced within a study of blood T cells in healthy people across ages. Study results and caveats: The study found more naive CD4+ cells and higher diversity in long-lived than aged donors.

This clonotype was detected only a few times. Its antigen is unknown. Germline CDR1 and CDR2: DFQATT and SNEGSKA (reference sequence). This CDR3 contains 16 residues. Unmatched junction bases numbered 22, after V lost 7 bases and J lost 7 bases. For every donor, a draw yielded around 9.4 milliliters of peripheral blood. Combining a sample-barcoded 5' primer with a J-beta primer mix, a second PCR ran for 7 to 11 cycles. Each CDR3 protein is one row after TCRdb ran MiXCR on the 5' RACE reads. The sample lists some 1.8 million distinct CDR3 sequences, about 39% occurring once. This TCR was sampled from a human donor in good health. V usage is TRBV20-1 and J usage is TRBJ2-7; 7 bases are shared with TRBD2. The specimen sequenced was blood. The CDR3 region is CSVPGPAGTITGEQYF. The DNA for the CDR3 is TGCAGTGTCCCAGGACCAGCCGGGACTATCACTGGGGAGCAGTACTTC.